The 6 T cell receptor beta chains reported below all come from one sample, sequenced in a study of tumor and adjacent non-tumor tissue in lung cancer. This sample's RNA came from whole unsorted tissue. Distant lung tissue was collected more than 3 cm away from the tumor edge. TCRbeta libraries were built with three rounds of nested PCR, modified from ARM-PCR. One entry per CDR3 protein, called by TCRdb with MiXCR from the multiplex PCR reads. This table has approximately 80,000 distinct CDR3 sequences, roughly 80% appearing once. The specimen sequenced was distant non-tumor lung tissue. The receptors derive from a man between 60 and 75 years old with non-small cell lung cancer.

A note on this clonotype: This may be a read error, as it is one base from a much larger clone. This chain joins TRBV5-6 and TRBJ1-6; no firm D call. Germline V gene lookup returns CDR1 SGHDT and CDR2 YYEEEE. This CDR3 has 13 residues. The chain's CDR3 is CASTRNYNSRLHF. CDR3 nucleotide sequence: TGTGCCAGCACCCGGAACTATAATTCACGCCTCCACTTT.

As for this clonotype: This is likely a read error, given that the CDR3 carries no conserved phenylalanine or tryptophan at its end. CDR3 region: CASNQTSGRAKNIQYL. The CDR3 DNA follows: TGTGCCAGCAACCAGACTAGCGGGAGGGCCAAAAACATTCAGTACTTA. The chain combines TRBV11-1 with TRBJ2-4; 13 bases agree with TRBD2. Trimming removed 7 bases from V and 1 base from J; junction bases left unmatched: 4. Looked up from germline, CDR1 is SGHAT and CDR2 is FQDESV (reference sequence). The CDR3 sequence is 16 residues long.

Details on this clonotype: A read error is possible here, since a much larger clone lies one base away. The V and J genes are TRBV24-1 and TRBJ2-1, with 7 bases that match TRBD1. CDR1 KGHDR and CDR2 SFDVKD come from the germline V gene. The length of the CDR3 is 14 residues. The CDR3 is CPTSDLGTDNEQFF. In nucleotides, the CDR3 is TGTCCCACCAGTGACCTTGGGACAGACAATGAGCAGTTCTTC.

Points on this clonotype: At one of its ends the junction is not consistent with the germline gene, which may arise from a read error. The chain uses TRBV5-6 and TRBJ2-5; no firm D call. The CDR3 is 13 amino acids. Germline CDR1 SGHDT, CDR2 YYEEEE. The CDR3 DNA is TGTGCCAGCAGCTTTTCCACTCAAGAGACCCGGTACTTC. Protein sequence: CASSFSTQETRYF.

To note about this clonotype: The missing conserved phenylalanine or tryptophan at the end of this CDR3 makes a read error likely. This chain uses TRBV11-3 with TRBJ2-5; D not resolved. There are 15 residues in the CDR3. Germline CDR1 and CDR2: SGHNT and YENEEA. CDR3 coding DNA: TGTGCCAGCAGCTTAGAAAAGGTGTACCATGAGACCCAGTACCTC. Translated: CASSLEKVYHETQYL.

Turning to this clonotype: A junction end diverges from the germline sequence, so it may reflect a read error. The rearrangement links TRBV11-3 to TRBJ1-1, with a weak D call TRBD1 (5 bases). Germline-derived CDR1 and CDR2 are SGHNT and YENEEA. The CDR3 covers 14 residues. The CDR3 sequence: CASSSNGRQTEAFF. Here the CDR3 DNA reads TGTGCCAGCAGCTCGAACGGACGACAGACAGAAGCCTTCTTT.